This TCR beta chain was sequenced during a study of radiotherapy plus CTLA-4 blockade in lung cancer. On the study more broadly: With 31% of patients having disease control, objective responses were seen in about 17%. Study results and limitations: Together with interferon-beta, which increased in serum after radiation, early dynamic changes in blood T cell clones were reportedly the best predictors of response. Expansion of tumor-derived TCR clones was observed in blood after radiotherapy plus ipilimumab.

Profiling relied on immunoSEQ multiplex PCR, and the TCRdb table lists in-frame clones only, not all of them. Altogether about 88,000 clones are present, 55% to 75% being singletons, with the ten largest covering roughly 13%. CDR1 is MNHEY and CDR2 is SVGAGI in the germline V gene. This CDR3 contains 14 residues. V lost 1 base to trimming and J lost 7 bases, with 11 bases between them. Focal radiation with ipilimumab CTLA-4 blockade was given to patients with chemo-refractory metastatic non-small-cell lung cancer. A remark on this clone: As yet, its antigen is unknown.

Sequenced material: peripheral blood, taken from a patient treated with radiotherapy plus ipilimumab. The chain has TRBV6-5 and TRBJ1-3, with D possibly being TRBD1 (6 bases). The receptor was isolated from a human donor with non-small cell lung cancer that progressed on radiotherapy plus ipilimumab. CDR3 region: CASSYLVGGNTIYF. The CDR3 DNA reads as TGTGCCAGCAGTTACTTAGTAGGGGGGAACACCATATATTTT.